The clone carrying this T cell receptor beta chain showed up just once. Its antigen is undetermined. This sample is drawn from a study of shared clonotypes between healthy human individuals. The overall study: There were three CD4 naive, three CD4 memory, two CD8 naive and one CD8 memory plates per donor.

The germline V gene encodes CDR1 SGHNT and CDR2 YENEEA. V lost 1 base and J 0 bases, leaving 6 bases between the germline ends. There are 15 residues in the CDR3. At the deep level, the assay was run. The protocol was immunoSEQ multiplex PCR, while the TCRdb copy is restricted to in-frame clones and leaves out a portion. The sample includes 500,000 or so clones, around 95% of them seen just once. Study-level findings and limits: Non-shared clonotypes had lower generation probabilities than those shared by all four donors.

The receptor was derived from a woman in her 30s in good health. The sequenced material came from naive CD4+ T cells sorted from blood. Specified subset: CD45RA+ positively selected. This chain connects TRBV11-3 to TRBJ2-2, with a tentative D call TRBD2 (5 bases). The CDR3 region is CASSLAGSNTGELFF. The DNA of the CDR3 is TGTGCCAGCAGCTTAGCGGGATCGAACACCGGGGAGCTGTTTTTT.